The source of this T cell receptor beta chain is a study of blood T cell repertoires in COVID-19. This clone occurred once. With 5 bases clipped from V and 5 bases from J, the junction kept 7 bases outside the gene matches. Germline lookup yields CDR1 MDHEN and CDR2 SYDVKM. This CDR3 has 15 residues. The protocol was immunoSEQ multiplex PCR, while the TCRdb copy is restricted to in-frame clones and leaves out a portion. The sample carries almost 250,000 clones, approximately 90% recorded once. The material sequenced was PBMCs or T cells enriched from blood (not recorded which). The TCR was taken from a woman in her twenties or thirties who had recovered from COVID-19. V and J are TRBV28 and TRBJ1-4; 8 bases line up with TRBD1. The CDR3 here is CASSPPGTGNEKLFF. DNA of the CDR3: TGTGCCAGCAGTCCTCCCGGGACAGGAAATGAAAAACTGTTTTTT.